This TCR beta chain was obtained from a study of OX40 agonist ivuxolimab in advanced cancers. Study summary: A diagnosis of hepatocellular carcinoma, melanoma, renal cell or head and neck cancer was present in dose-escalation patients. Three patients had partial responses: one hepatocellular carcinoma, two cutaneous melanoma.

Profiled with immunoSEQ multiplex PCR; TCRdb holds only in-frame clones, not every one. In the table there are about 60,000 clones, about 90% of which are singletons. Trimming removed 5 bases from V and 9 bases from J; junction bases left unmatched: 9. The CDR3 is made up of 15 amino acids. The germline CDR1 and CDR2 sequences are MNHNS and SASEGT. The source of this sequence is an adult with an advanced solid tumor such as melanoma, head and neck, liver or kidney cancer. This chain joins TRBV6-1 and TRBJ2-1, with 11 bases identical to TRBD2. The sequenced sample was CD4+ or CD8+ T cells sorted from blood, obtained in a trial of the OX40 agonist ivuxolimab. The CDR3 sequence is CASSQQTSGNVEQFF. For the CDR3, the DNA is TGTGCCAGCAGTCAACAGACTAGCGGGAATGTTGAGCAGTTCTTC.